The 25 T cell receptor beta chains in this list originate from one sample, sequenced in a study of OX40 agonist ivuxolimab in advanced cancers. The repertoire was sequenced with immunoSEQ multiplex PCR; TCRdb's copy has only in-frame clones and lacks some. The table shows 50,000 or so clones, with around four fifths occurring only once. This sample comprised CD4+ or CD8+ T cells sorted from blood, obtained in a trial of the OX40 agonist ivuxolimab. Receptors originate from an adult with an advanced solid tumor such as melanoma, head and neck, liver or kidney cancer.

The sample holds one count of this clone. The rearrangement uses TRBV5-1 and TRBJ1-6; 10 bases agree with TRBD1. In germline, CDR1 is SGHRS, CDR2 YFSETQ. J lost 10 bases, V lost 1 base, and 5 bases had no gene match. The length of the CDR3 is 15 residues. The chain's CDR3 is CASSLTGTGESPLHF. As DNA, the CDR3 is TGCGCCAGCAGCTTGACCGGGACAGGGGAGTCACCCCTCCACTTT.

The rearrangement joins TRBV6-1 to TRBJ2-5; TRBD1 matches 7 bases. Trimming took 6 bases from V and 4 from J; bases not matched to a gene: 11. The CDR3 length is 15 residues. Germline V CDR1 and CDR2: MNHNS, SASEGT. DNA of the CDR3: TGTGCCAGCAGCAGACAGGGCCCCGGGTCAGAGACCCAGTACTTC. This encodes CASSRQGPGSETQYF.

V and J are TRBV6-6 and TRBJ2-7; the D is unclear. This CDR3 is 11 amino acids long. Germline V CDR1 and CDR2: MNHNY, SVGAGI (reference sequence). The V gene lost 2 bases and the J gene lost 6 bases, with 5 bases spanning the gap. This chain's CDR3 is CASSYLREQYV. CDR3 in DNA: TGTGCCAGCAGTTACCTGCGCGAGCAGTACGTC.

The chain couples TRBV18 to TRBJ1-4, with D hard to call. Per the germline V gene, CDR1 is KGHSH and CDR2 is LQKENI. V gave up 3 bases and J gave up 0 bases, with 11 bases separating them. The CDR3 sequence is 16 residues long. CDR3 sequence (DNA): TGTGCCAGCTCACCCCCCAAGGGCGCAACTAATGAAAAACTGTTTTTT. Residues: CASSPPKGATNEKLFF.

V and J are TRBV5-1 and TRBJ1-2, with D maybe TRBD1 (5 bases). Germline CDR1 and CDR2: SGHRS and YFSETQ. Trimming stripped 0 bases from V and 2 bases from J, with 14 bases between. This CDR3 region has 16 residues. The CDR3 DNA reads TGCGCCAGCAGCTTGGTTGGGGGAACAGGCAACTATGGCTACACCTTC. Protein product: CASSLVGGTGNYGYTF.

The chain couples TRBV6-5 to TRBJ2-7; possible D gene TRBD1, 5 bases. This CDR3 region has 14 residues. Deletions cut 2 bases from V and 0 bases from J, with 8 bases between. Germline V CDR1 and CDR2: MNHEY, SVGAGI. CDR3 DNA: TGTGCCAGCAGTTACGGGGCTGCCTCCTACGAGCAGTACTTC. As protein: CASSYGAASYEQYF.

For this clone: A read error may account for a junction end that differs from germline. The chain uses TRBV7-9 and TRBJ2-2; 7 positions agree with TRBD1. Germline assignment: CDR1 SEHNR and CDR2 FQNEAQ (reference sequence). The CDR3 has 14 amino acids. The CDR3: CASSYRQGTGELFF. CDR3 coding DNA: TGCGCCAGCAGCTATAGACAGGGCACCGGGGAGCTGTTTTTT. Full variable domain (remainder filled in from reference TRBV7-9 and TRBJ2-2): DTGVSQNPRHKITKRGQNVTFRCDPISEHNRLYWYRQTLGQGPEFLTYFQNEAQLEKSRLLSDRFSAERPKGSFSTLEIQRTEQGDSAMYLCASSYRQGTGELFFGEGSRLTVL.

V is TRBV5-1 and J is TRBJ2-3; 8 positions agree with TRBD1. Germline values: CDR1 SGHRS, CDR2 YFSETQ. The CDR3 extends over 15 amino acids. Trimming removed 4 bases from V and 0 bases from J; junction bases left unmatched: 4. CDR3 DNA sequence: TGCGCCAGCAGCATAGGGACAGGAAGCACAGATACGCAGTATTTT. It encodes CASSIGTGSTDTQYF.

The CDR3 loop is CASSLVGGLGTEAFF. In nucleotides, the CDR3 is TGCGCCAGCAGCTTGGTTGGGGGATTGGGAACTGAAGCTTTCTTT. The V and J genes are TRBV5-1 and TRBJ1-1, with D perhaps matching TRBD1 (5 bases). Trimming pared 0 bases from V and 5 bases from J, leaving 14 bases between. Germline CDR1 reads SGHRS; CDR2 reads YFSETQ. The CDR3 spans 15 residues.

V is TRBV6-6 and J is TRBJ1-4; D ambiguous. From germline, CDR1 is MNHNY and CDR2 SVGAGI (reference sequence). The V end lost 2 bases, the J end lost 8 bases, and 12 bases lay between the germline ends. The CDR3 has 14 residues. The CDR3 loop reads CASSYPGGGEKLFF. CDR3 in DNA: TGTGCCAGCAGTTACCCCGGAGGAGGGGAAAAACTGTTTTTT.

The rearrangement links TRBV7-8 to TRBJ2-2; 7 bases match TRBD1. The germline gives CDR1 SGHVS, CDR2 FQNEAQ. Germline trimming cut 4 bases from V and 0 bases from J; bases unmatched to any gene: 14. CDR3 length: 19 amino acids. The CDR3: CASSWDMDRWLSNTGELFF. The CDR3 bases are TGTGCCAGCAGCTGGGATATGGACAGGTGGTTATCGAACACCGGGGAGCTGTTTTTT.

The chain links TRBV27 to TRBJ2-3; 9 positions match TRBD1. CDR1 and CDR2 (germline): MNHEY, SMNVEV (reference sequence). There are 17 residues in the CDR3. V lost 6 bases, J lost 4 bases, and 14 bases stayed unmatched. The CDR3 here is CASRNDPGQGRADTQYF. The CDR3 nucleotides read TGTGCCAGCAGGAATGATCCGGGACAGGGAAGGGCAGATACGCAGTATTTT.

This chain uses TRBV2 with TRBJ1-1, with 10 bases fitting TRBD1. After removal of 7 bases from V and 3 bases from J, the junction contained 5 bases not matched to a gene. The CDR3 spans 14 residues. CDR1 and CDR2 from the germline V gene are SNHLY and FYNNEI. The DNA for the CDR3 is TGTGCCAGCACCATGGGACAGGGGTACACTGAAGCTTTCTTT. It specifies CASTMGQGYTEAFF.

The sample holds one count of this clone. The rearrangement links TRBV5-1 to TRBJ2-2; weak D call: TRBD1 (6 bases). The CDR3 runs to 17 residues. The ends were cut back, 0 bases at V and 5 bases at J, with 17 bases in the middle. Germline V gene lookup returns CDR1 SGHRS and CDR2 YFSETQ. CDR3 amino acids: CASSLVLGSGVTGELFF. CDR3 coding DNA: TGCGCCAGCAGCTTGGTCCTTGGGTCAGGGGTTACCGGGGAGCTGTTTTTT.

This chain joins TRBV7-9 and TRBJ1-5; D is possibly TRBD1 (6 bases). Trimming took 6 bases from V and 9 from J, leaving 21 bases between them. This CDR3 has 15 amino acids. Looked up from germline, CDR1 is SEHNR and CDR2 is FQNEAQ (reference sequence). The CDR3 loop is CASSYTGTPSVPQHF. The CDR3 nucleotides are TGTGCCAGCAGTTATACAGGGACCCCCTCCGTGCCCCAGCATTTT.

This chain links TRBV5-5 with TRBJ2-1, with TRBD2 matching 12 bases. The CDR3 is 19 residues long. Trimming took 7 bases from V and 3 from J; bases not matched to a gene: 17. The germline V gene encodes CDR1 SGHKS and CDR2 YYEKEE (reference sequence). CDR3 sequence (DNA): TGTGCCAGCCAAGGGCGGGAGACTAGCGGGAGTACCCTCTACAATGAGCAGTTCTTC. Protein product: CASQGRETSGSTLYNEQFF.

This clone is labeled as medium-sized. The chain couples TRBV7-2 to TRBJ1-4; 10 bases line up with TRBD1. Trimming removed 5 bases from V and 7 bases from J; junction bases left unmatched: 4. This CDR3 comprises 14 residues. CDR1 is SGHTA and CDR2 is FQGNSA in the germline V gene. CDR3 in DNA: TGTGCCAGCAGCCTGGACAGGGGGGTTGAAAAACTGTTTTTT. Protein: CASSLDRGVEKLFF.

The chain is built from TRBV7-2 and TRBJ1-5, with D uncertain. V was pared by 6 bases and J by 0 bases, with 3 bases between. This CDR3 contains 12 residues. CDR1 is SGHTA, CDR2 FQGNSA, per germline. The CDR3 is CASRNSNQPQHF. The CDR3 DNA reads TGTGCCAGCAGAAATAGCAATCAGCCCCAGCATTTT.

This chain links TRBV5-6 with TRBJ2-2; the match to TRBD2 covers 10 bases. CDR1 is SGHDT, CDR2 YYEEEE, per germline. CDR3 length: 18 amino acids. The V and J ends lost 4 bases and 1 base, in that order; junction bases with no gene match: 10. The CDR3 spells CASSRLGLAGENTGELFF. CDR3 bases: TGTGCCAGCAGCCGCCTAGGGCTAGCGGGAGAGAACACCGGGGAGCTGTTTTTT.

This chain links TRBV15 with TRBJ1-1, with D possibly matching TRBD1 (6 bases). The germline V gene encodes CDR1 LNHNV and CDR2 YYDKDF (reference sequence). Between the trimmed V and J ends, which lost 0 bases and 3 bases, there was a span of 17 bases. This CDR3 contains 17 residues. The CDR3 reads CATSRDYRGGGDTEAFF. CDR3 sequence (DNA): TGTGCCACCAGCAGAGATTATCGGGGAGGGGGGGACACTGAAGCTTTCTTT.

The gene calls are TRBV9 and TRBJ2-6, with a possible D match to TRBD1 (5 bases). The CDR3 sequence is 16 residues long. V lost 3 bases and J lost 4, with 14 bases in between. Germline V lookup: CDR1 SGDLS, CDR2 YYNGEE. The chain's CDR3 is CASSAPRVSGANVLTF. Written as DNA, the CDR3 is TGTGCCAGCAGCGCCCCCAGGGTATCGGGGGCCAACGTCCTGACTTTC.

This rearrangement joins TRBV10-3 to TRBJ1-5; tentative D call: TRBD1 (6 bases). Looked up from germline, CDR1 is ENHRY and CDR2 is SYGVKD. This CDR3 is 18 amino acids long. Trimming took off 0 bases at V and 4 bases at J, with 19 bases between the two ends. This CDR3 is CAISESAWGASANQPQHF. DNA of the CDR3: TGTGCCATCAGTGAGTCGGCTTGGGGGGCCTCGGCTAATCAGCCCCAGCATTTT.

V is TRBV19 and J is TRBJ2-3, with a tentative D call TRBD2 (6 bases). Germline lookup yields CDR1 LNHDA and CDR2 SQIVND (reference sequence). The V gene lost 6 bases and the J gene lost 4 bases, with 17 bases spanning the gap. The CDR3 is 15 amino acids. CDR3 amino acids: CASSNKPGVPDTQYF. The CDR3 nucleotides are TGTGCCAGTAGCAATAAGCCGGGGGTCCCAGATACGCAGTATTTT.

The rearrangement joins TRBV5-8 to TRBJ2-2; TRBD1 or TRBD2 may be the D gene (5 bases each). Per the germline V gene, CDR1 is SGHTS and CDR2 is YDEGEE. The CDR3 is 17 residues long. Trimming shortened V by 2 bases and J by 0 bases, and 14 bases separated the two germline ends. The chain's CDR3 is CASSLRSGRTNTGELFF. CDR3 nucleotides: TGTGCCAGCAGCTTAAGGTCGGGACGCACGAACACCGGGGAGCTGTTTTTT.

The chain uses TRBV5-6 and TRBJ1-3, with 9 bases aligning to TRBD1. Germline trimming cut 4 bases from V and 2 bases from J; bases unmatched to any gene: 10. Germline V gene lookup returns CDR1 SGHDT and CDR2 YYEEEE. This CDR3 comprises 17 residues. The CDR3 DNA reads TGTGCCAGCAGCAAACTCACAGGGGGCGAGGCTGGAAACACCATATATTTT. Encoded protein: CASSKLTGGEAGNTIYF.